The sample holds a few counts of the clone carrying this T cell receptor (beta chain). The antigen is unknown. The data stem from a study of cytomegalovirus exposure and HLA in healthy donors. Across the study: In terms of ancestry, the Caucasian-associated cluster contained 80% to 90% of the approximately 400 genotyped donors. Study-level points and caveats: In a later analysis, TCR beta V- and J-gene trimming showed a link to a missense DCLRE1C variant.

Vbeta (60) and Jbeta (13) primers were used in the PCR. Libraries were prepared by immunoSEQ multiplex PCR; TCRdb keeps only in-frame clonotypes and omits some of them. Here the sample spans under 70,000 clones, about two thirds being singletons. The CDR3 is 14 residues long. Germline V CDR1 and CDR2: SGHRS, YFSETQ. The V end was cut by 3 bases, the J end by 1 base, with 10 bases between. The sample was PBMCs. The clonotype originates from a woman under 40 in good health and CMV-seronegative. J is TRBJ2-5 and V is TRBV5-1; D is uncertain. CDR3 nucleotides: TGCGCCAGCAGCTGGAGAAATCCCCAAGAGACCCAGTACTTC. It codes for CASSWRNPQETQYF.